The clone carrying this TCR beta chain was seen at least ten times. More than 9.5 ml fresh peripheral blood yielded the PBMCs. The sample belongs to a study of T cells in Graves' hyperthyroidism and ophthalmopathy. Overall study: Peripheral blood was collected at initial diagnosis, before any treatment.

Between the trimmed V and J ends, which lost 0 bases and 3 bases, there was a span of 17 bases. The CDR3 length is 17 residues. Looked up from germline, CDR1 is LGHDT and CDR2 is YNNKEL (reference sequence). There were TCR beta CDR3 regions amplified from RNA transcripts. The HTBI primer set served for first-round RT-PCR of the TCR CDR3. TCRdb itself ran the multiplex PCR reads through MiXCR, one entry per CDR3 protein. The sample consists of some 490,000 distinct CDR3 sequences, about 16% of them appearing once. Input material: blood. This clonotype originated in a woman aged 25 to 39 with Graves' ophthalmopathy. This rearrangement joins TRBV3-1 to TRBJ1-2; D gene ambiguous. In DNA form, the CDR3 reads TGTGCCAGCAGCCAAGAGGGAGGACGGCCTCCCGACTATGGCTACACCTTC. Translating it yields CASSQEGGRPPDYGYTF.